This TCR beta chain was sequenced during a study of T cell responses to AZD1222 COVID-19 vaccine. In the study overall: Pooling covered second doses at about 4 or about 12 weeks.

Measured with immunoSEQ multiplex PCR; TCRdb has only the in-frame clones, and not every one. The table shows 100,000 to 150,000 clones, with under 90% occurring only once. Study-level points and caveats: The reported proportion of spike-specific TCRs targeting unmutated variant regions was nearly half.

This clone was recorded only once. The antigen remains unidentified. Sample: peripheral blood, taken on day 0 of AZD1222 vaccination. The receptor was derived from an adult in good health.

CDR3 region: CASSTNLGYQETQYF. Written as DNA, the CDR3 is TGTGCCAGCAGTACCAACCTCGGGTACCAAGAGACCCAGTACTTC. The chain carries TRBV5-5 and TRBJ2-5; D uncertain. The CDR3 covers 15 residues. The ends were cut back, 5 bases at V and 0 bases at J, with 14 bases in the middle. Germline V gene data show CDR1 as SGHKS and CDR2 as YYEKEE (reference sequence).